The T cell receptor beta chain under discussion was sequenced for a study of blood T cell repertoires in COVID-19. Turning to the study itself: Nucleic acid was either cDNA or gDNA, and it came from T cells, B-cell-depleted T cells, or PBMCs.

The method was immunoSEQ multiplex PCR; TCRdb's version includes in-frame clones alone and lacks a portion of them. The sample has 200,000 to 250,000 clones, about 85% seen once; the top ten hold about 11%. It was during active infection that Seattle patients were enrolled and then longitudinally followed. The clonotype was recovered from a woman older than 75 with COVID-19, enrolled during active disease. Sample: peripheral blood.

CDR3 protein: CASSEQQGQPQHF. DNA for the CDR3: TGTGCCAGCAGCGAGCAACAGGGTCAGCCCCAGCATTTT. The V gene is TRBV7-8, the J gene TRBJ1-5, with D possibly matching TRBD1 (6 bases). The CDR3 is 13 amino acids. The ends were cut back, 5 bases at V and 6 bases at J, with 11 bases in the middle. Germline V lookup: CDR1 SGHVS, CDR2 FQNEAQ.